These 22 T cell receptor beta chains were sequenced from one sample in a study of T cells expressing NK-cell markers (dated by TCRdb to 2018 to 2021). Receptors were amplified or captured by 5' RACE. The data were produced on an Illumina HiSeq 2000. TCRdb reprocessed the reads and assigns one entry to each CDR3 protein sequence, leaving out DNA. The record for this sample contains roughly 280,000 distinct CDR3 sequences. The biggest ten clones account for around 0.37% of the sample. Sequenced input: blood T cells: a sorted CD56 or NKG2C T cell subset, CD4+ or CD8+ T cells, or bulk PBMC T cells (not recorded which). These TCRs come from a man between 18 and 35 years old in good health. Donor details come from another sample of the same person, matched by shared clones.

CDR3 loop: CASSSLAGGLNEQYF. The chain is built from TRBV12-3 or TRBV12-4 and TRBJ2-7; TCRdb's D call, TRBD2, is unchecked because there is no DNA. The CDR3 sequence is 15 residues long.

V usage is TRBV6-1 and J usage is TRBJ2-1; lacking DNA, the TRBD2 call made by TCRdb goes unchecked. The germline gives CDR1 MNHNS, CDR2 SASEGT. The CDR3 has 14 residues. CDR3 region: CASKRDPSYNEQFF.

The rearrangement joins TRBV28 to TRBJ2-7; the TCRdb call, TRBD1, lacks DNA for checking. Germline CDR1 reads MDHEN; CDR2 reads SYDVKM. CDR3 length: 15 residues. CDR3 amino acids: CASSGTPGHLYEQYF.

The genes are TRBV29-1 and TRBJ2-1; the D call from TCRdb, TRBD1, cannot be confirmed without DNA. CDR1 and CDR2 (germline): SQVTM, ANQGSEA. This CDR3 contains 12 residues. Here the CDR3 reads CSGTGTHGEQFF.

The chain is built from TRBV20-1 and TRBJ2-5; the D gene TCRdb calls, TRBD2, cannot be checked with no DNA. Germline V gives CDR1 DFQATT, CDR2 SNEGSKA (reference sequence). CDR3 length: 15 residues. The CDR3 here is CSASRLVGSHGTQYF.

The chain carries TRBV18 and TRBJ2-2; TCRdb reports TRBD1, a call that lacks DNA to check it against. Per germline, CDR1 KGHSH and CDR2 LQKENI. The CDR3 runs 14 residues. The CDR3 sequence is CASSPRQGGGELFF.

The chain uses TRBV3-1 and TRBJ2-1; TCRdb's D call, TRBD2, is unchecked because there is no DNA. This CDR3 has 15 residues. Germline CDR1 is LGHDT and CDR2 is YNNKEL (reference sequence). The CDR3 sequence is CASSQERAGNNEQFF.

The J gene is TRBJ2-3, the V gene TRBV29-1; the D call of TRBD1 rests on TCRdb alone, since no DNA is present to check it. CDR3 length: 15 residues. In germline, CDR1 is SQVTM, CDR2 ANQGSEA. CDR3 sequence reads: CSVWDRVRATDTQYF.

The chain joins TRBV7-9 to TRBJ1-2; as DNA is missing, the TRBD1 call by TCRdb cannot be tested. Germline V CDR1 and CDR2: SEHNR, FQNEAQ (reference sequence). The CDR3 is 14 amino acids. The CDR3: CASSSSGGANGYTF.

The rearrangement joins TRBV6-1 to TRBJ1-4. The CDR3 contains 18 residues. CDR1 is MNHNS and CDR2 is SASEGT in the germline V gene. The CDR3 here is CASKIRPDSRGLNEKLFF.

This chain joins TRBV7-2 and TRBJ2-5; TCRdb lists TRBD1, though no DNA is available to test this call. This CDR3 contains 14 residues. Looked up from germline, CDR1 is SGHTA and CDR2 is FQGNSA. The CDR3 here is CASSSHRGLETQYF. Using reference TRBV7-2 and TRBJ2-5 for the parts outside the CDR3, the full variable domain is GAGVSQSPSNKVTEKGKDVELRCDPISGHTALYWYRQSLGQGLEFLIYFQGNSAPDKSGLPSDRFSAERTGGSVSTLTIQRTQQEDSAVYLCASSSHRGLETQYFGPGTRLLVL.

CDR3 protein: CAISDKTASYNEQFF. The chain combines TRBV10-3 with TRBJ2-1. CDR3 length equals 15 residues. The V gene's germline CDR1 is ENHRY and CDR2 SYGVKD.

The rearrangement uses TRBV20-1 and TRBJ2-5. Germline CDR1 DFQATT, CDR2 SNEGSKA (reference sequence). The CDR3 sequence is 11 residues long. The CDR3 loop reads CSATVGETQYF.

This chain joins TRBV6-4 and TRBJ2-5; TCRdb names TRBD1, which stays unverified in the absence of DNA. This CDR3 spans 13 amino acids. From germline, CDR1 is MRHNA and CDR2 SNTAGT. CDR3 loop: CAGGPGRRGTQYF.

This chain links TRBV6-1 with TRBJ1-6; with no DNA, the TCRdb D assignment of TRBD1 cannot be verified. The length of the CDR3 is 14 residues. CDR1 and CDR2 (germline): MNHNS, SASEGT. The CDR3 here is CASSQTGDNSPLHF.

This chain uses TRBV20-1 with TRBJ2-4; TCRdb designates TRBD2, a call that cannot be tested without DNA. CDR3 length: 13 residues. The germline gives CDR1 DFQATT, CDR2 SNEGSKA (reference sequence). The CDR3 sequence: CSARRRGENIQYF.

The chain employs TRBV7-2 and TRBJ2-2; TCRdb calls TRBD2, which cannot be checked without DNA. This CDR3 is 17 amino acids long. Germline CDR1 is SGHTA and CDR2 is FQGNSA. The CDR3: CASTLLSGLAGTGELFF. Variable domain in full (rest from reference TRBV7-2 and TRBJ2-2): GAGVSQSPSNKVTEKGKDVELRCDPISGHTALYWYRQSLGQGLEFLIYFQGNSAPDKSGLPSDRFSAERTGGSVSTLTIQRTQQEDSAVYLCASTLLSGLAGTGELFFGEGSRLTVL.

This chain connects TRBV5-1 to TRBJ2-3; as DNA is missing, the TRBD2 call by TCRdb cannot be tested. Germline lookup yields CDR1 SGHRS and CDR2 YFSETQ. The CDR3 sequence is 17 residues long. CDR3 protein: CASSFRGLAGGADTQYF.

The chain recombines TRBV20-1 with TRBJ1-6; TCRdb gives TRBD1 as the D gene, but with no DNA this cannot be confirmed. Germline V gene lookup returns CDR1 DFQATT and CDR2 SNEGSKA (reference sequence). CDR3 length equals 14 residues. This CDR3 reads CSTNLGQVISPLHF.

The V gene is TRBV3-1, the J gene TRBJ2-1; TCRdb outputs TRBD1, but without DNA this stays unchecked. Germline lookup yields CDR1 LGHDT and CDR2 YNNKEL (reference sequence). The CDR3 is made up of 18 amino acids. This CDR3 is CASSQRIPATGVSNEQFF.

The V call is TRBV29-1, the J call TRBJ2-1; without DNA, the TCRdb call of TRBD2 cannot be checked. This CDR3 region has 15 residues. Germline V gene lookup returns CDR1 SQVTM and CDR2 ANQGSEA. The CDR3 reads CSATPLQDGYNEQFF.

The rearrangement joins TRBV10-2 to TRBJ2-3; without DNA, the TCRdb call of TRBD2 cannot be checked. The CDR3 covers 15 residues. The germline CDR1 and CDR2 sequences are WSHSY and SAAADI. CDR3 region: CASSERERRTDTQYF.